The TCR beta chain described here comes from a study of CD8+CD57+ T cells in acquired aplastic anemia (dated by TCRdb to the late 2010s). In the study overall: Extracted DNA from sorted CD4+ and CD8+ cells averaged around 3.3 ug, ranging from about 0.17 to 30 ug. A CD8+CD57+ expansion meant a frequency higher than the mean frequency seen in healthy subjects. What the work shows at the level of the full study, not this receptor alone: Roughly 30 CD8+ CDR3 sequences were shared between patients and controls but appeared highly expressed in patients and within their immunodominant clones. Between patients and healthy controls, no significant difference in CD8+ Simpson's diversity was found (P=0.060).

The patients picked for sequencing were ones in whom flow cytometry had shown an expansion of CD8+CD57+ cells. All patients had severe acquired aplastic anemia diagnosed by International Study of Aplastic Anemia and Agranulocytosis and Camitta criteria. No therapy had been received by the patients at the time of blood sampling. TCR repertoires of sorted CD4+ and CD8+ blood T cells from severe aplastic anemia patients and healthy subjects were deep-sequenced in the study. Patients were enrolled in the USA under clinicaltrials.gov protocols 00001620, 01623167, 00001397, 00071045, 00081523 and 00961064. Ficoll-Paque density gradient centrifugation was used to isolate peripheral blood mononuclear cells. Before DNA was extracted, CD4+ and CD8+ T cells were sorted using either FACS or magnetic beads. The CDR3 covers 15 residues, taking in both the cysteine and the phenylalanine. Only the CDR3 region is kept as DNA, spanning 45 bases read in frame from base 1. From a lookup of the germline V gene, CDR1 and CDR2 are MGHDK and SYGVNS. The junction shows trimming of 4 bases on V and 7 bases on J, plus 20 bases between the germline ends.

Genomic DNA was used as template for profiling of TCR beta VDJ combinations and CDR3 sequences. An Illumina HiSeq 2000 was the platform used for TCR repertoire sequencing. The published analysis was carried out like this. Repertoires were assessed using TRBV/TRBJ rearrangement plots, CDR3 size and DJ length profiles, and Simpson's diversity index. Whichever DNA sequence was most abundant in the deep sequencing data was defined as the immunodominant clone. CDR3 amino acid sequences were checked for sharing between subjects and were compared against published repertoires and the VDJdb database. TCRdb reworked the public reads: Q25 trimming with fastp, MiXCR clone assembly, productive beta chains retained. Entries that share a CDR3 protein sequence are merged under the most common genes and DNA. The V and J calls come from TCRdb's annotation, not from the publication. Here the sample has approximately 170,000 distinct CDR3 sequences; over 40% occur a single time. The ten largest clones take up roughly 2.9% of the sample.

This clonotype was seen a handful of times. No antigen is known for it. Qualities for individual bases were not recorded, and no much larger clone is one base off. Recombination joined TRBV25-1 with TRBJ2-7; the D segment could be TRBD1, given 6 matching bases. This clonotype was sampled from a human donor with aplastic anemia. Specimen: sorted CD4+, CD8+, or CD8+CD57+ T cells (not recorded which) from PBMCs. The DNA is as follows: TGTGCCAGCAGTGGGGGTGAGGCAGGGGATCTTGAGCAGTACTTC. Its protein is CASSGGEAGDLEQYF.